What follows is one T cell receptor (beta chain) and its context. V was clipped by 4 bases and J by 1 base, with 16 bases between them. CDR3 length equals 16 residues. CDR1 KGHSH and CDR2 LQKENI come from the germline V gene. Generated by immunoSEQ multiplex PCR, the TCRdb table keeps only in-frame clones and is missing some. This table holds some 80,000 clones, roughly 90% found once. The entry originates in a study of blood T cell repertoires in COVID-19. Input material: peripheral blood. The receptor was derived from a human donor in a cohort sampled during active COVID-19. The rearrangement links TRBV18 to TRBJ1-2; D is unresolved. CDR3 sequence: CASSLTRMEVNYGYTF. DNA for the CDR3: TGTGCCAGCTCACTAACACGGATGGAGGTTAACTATGGCTACACCTTC.